A single sample gave rise to the 6 T cell receptor beta chains below, sequenced in a study. TCRdb ran MiXCR on the RT-PCR reads and lists one entry per CDR3 protein. Seen here are more than 550,000 distinct CDR3 sequences, 14% observed once, and the top ten hold about 3.9%. Input material: memory CD4+ T cells from blood. The receptors derive from a female donor in good health, serving as a healthy control.

This chain links TRBV28 with TRBJ2-7; 8 bases agree with TRBD1. J was trimmed by 2 bases and V by 2 bases; bases with no gene match: 5. Per the germline V gene, CDR1 is MDHEN and CDR2 is SYDVKM. CDR3 size: 15 residues. CDR3 sequence reads: CASSLTSTGAYEQYF. CDR3 in DNA: TGTGCCAGCAGTTTAACATCGACAGGGGCCTACGAGCAGTACTTC.

The gene calls are TRBV29-1 and TRBJ1-2; 8 nucleotides match TRBD1. CDR1 and CDR2 (germline): SQVTM, ANQGSEA. The CDR3 is 15 amino acids. The CDR3 region is CSASDPDRVKGGYTF. For the CDR3, the DNA is TGCAGTGCTAGTGACCCGGACAGGGTAAAAGGTGGCTACACCTTC.

This clonotype was counted a few times. The genes are TRBV4-3 and TRBJ2-7; 7 bases fit TRBD1. The CDR3 runs to 17 residues. Germline values: CDR1 LGHNA, CDR2 YSLEER. Trimming cost V 6 bases and J 4 bases; bases outside gene matches: 18. The CDR3 here is CASSYQIGDVQGYEQYF. Here the CDR3 DNA reads TGCGCCAGCAGTTATCAAATAGGAGATGTACAGGGGTACGAGCAGTACTTC.

This clonotype was detected many times. The V gene is TRBV20-1, the J gene TRBJ1-6, with 11 bases matching TRBD1. The CDR3 sequence is 16 residues long. With V trimmed by 2 bases and J by 7 bases, 7 bases remained unmatched. The germline V gene encodes CDR1 DFQATT and CDR2 SNEGSKA (reference sequence). CDR3 loop: CSARKSGTGGNSPLHF. In nucleotides, the CDR3 is TGCAGTGCTAGAAAGTCCGGGACAGGGGGGAATTCACCCCTCCACTTT.

V gene TRBV10-3 combines with J gene TRBJ1-5; the D gene is possibly TRBD1 (5 bases). CDR1 and CDR2 from the germline V gene are ENHRY and SYGVKD. Trimming shortened V by 10 bases and J by 1 base, and 14 bases separated the two germline ends. This CDR3 region has 14 residues. CDR3 sequence reads: CASDGGYSNQPQHF. The DNA for the CDR3 is TGTGCCAGTGATGGGGGGTACAGCAATCAGCCCCAGCATTTT.

The chain combines TRBV5-4 with TRBJ2-1; D perhaps matches TRBD2 (6 bases). V was pared by 7 bases and J by 6 bases, with 20 bases between. The CDR3 runs to 15 residues. Germline CDR1 SGHNT, CDR2 YYREEE (reference sequence). CDR3 in amino acids: CASSHGSGEINEQFF. The CDR3 DNA sequence: TGTGCCAGCTCCCATGGTAGCGGAGAGATCAATGAGCAGTTCTTC. The full variable domain, its missing parts supplied by reference TRBV5-4 and TRBJ2-1, is ETGVTQSPTHLIKTRGQQVTLRCSSQSGHNTVSWYQQALGQGPQFIFQYYREEENGRGNFPPRFSGLQFPNYSSELNVNALELDDSALYLCASSHGSGEINEQFFGPGTRLTVL.